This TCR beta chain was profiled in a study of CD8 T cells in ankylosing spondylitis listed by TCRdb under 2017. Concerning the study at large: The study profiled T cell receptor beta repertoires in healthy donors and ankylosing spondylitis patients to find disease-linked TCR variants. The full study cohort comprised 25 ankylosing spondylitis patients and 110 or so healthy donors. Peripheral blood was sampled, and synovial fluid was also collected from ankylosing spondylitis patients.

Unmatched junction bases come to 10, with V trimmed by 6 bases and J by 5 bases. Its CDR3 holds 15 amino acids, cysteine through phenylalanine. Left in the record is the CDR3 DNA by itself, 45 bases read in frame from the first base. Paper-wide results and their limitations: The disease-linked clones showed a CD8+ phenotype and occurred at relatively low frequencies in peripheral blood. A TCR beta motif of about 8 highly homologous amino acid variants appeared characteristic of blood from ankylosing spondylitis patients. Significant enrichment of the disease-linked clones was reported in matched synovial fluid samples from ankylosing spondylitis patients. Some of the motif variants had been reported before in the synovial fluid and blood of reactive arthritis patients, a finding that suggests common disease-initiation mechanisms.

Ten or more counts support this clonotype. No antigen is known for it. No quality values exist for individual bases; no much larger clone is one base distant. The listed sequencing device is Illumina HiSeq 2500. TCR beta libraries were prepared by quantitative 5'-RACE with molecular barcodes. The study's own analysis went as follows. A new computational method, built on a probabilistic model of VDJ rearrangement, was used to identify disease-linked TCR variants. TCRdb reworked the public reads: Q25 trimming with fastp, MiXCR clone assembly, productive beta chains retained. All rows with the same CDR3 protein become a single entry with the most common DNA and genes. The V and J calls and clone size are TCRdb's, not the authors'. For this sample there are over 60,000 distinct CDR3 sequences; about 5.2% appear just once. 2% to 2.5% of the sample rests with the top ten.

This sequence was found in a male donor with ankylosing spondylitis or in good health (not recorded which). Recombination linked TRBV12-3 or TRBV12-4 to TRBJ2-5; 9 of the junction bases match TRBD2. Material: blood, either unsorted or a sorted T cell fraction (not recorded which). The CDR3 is CASSQGAGGRETQYF. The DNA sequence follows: TGTGCCAGCAGCCAAGGCGCGGGGGGGCGTGAGACCCAGTACTTC.